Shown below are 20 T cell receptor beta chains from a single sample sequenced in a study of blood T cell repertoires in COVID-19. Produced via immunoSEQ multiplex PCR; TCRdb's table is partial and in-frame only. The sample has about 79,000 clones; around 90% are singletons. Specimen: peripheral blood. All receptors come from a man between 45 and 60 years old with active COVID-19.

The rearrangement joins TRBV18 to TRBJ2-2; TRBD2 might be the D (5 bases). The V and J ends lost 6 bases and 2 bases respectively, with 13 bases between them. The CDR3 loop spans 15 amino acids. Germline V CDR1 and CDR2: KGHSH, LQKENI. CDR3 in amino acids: CASSPSGLNTGELFF. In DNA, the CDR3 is TGTGCCAGCTCTCCTTCCGGACTTAACACCGGGGAGCTGTTTTTT. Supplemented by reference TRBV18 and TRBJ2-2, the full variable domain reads NAGVMQNPRHLVRRRGQEARLRCSPMKGHSHVYWYRQLPEEGLKFMVYLQKENIIDESGMPKERFSAEFPKEGPSILRIQQVVRGDSAAYFCASSPSGLNTGELFFGEGSRLTVL.

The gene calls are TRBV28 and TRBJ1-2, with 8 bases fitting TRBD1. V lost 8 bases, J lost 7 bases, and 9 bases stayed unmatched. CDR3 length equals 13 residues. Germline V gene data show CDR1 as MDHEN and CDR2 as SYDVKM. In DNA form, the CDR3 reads TGTGCCAGCGGGGACAGGACCCGGGCTGGCTACACCTTC. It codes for CASGDRTRAGYTF.

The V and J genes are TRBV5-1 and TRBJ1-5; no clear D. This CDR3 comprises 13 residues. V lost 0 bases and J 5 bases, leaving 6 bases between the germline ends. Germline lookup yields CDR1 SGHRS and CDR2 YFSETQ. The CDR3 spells CASSLAGDQPQHF. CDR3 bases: TGCGCCAGCAGCTTGGCCGGGGATCAGCCCCAGCATTTT.

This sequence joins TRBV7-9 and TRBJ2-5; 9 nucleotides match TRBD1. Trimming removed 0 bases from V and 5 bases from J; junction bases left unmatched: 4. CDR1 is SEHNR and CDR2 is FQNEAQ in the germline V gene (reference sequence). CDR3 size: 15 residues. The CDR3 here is CASSLATGGWETQYF. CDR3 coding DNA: TGTGCCAGCAGCTTAGCTACAGGGGGCTGGGAGACCCAGTACTTC. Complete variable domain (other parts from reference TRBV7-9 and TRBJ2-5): DTGVSQNPRHKITKRGQNVTFRCDPISEHNRLYWYRQTLGQGPEFLTYFQNEAQLEKSRLLSDRFSAERPKGSFSTLEIQRTEQGDSAMYLCASSLATGGWETQYFGPGTRLLVL.

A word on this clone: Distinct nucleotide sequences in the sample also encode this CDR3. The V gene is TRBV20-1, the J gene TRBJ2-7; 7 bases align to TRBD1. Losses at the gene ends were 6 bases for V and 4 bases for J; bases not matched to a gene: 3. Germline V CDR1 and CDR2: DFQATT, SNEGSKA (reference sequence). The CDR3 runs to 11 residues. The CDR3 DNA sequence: TGCAGTGCAACGACAGGGTACGAGCAGTACTTC. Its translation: CSATTGYEQYF.

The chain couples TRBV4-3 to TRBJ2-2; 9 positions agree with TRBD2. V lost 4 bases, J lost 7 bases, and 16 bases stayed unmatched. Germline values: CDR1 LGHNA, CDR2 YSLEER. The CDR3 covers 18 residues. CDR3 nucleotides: TGCGCCAGCAGCCGATCCGGACTAGCGAGGGGAGGAGGCGGGGAGCTGTTTTTT. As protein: CASSRSGLARGGGGELFF.

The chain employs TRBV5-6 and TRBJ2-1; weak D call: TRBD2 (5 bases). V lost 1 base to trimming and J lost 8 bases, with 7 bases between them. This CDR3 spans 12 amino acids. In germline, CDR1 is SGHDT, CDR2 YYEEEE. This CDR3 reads CASSLLAYEQFF. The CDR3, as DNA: TGTGCCAGCAGCTTGTTAGCGTATGAGCAGTTCTTC.

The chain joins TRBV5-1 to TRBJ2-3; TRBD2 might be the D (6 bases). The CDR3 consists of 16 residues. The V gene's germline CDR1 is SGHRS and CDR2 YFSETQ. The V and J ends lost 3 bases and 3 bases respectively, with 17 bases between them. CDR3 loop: CASSSTGTSITDTQYF. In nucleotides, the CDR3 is TGCGCCAGCAGCTCCACCGGGACTTCAATAACAGATACGCAGTATTTT.

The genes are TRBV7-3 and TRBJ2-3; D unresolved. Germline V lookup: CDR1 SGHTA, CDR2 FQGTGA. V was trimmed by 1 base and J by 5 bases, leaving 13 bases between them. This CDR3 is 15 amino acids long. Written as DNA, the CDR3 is TGTGCCAGCAGCTTAAACCCACCCCCGGGAGATACGCAGTATTTT. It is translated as CASSLNPPPGDTQYF.

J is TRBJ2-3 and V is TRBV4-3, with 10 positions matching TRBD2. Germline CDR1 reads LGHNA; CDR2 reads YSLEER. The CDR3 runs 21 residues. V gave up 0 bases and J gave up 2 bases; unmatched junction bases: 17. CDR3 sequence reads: CASSQDLGASGGSINTDTQYF. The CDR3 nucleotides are TGCGCCAGCAGCCAAGATTTAGGGGCTAGCGGGGGCTCTATTAACACAGATACGCAGTATTTT.

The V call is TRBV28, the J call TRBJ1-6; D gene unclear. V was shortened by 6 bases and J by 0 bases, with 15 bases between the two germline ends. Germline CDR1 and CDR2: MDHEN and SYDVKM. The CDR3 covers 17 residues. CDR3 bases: TGTGCCAGCAGACTGCTAGAAGTCAGCTCCTATAATTCACCCCTCCACTTT. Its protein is CASRLLEVSSYNSPLHF.

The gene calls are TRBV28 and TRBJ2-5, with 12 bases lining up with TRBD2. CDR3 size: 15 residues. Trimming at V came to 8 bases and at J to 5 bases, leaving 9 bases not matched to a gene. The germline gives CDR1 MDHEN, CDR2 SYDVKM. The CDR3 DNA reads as TGTGCCAGCCGCGGACTAGCGGGATTAAGGGAGACCCAGTACTTC. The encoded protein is CASRGLAGLRETQYF. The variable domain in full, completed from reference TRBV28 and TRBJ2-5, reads DVKVTQSSRYLVKRTGEKVFLECVQDMDHENMFWYRQDPGLGLRLIYFSYDVKMKEKGDIPEGYSVSREKKERFSLILESASTNQTSMYLCASRGLAGLRETQYFGPGTRLLVL.

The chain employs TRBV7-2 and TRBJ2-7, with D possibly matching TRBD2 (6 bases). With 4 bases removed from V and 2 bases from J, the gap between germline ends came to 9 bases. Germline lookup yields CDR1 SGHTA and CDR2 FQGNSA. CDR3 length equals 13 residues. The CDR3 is CASSSSAAYEQYF. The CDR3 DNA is TGTGCCAGCAGCTCTAGCGCCGCCTACGAGCAGTACTTC.

The CDR3 is CASSRGGRTSGRDKNNEQFF. For the CDR3, the DNA is TGTGCCAGTAGCCGAGGAGGCCGGACTAGCGGGAGAGACAAAAACAATGAGCAGTTCTTC. V usage is TRBV19 and J usage is TRBJ2-1; TRBD2 matches at 13 bases. From germline, CDR1 is LNHDA and CDR2 SQIVND (reference sequence). CDR3 length: 20 residues. J was trimmed by 5 bases and V by 6 bases; bases with no gene match: 19. The full variable domain, its missing parts supplied by reference TRBV19 and TRBJ2-1, is DGGITQSPKYLFRKEGQNVTLSCEQNLNHDAMYWYRQDPGQGLRLIYYSQIVNDFQKGDIAEGYSVSREKKESFPLTVTSAQKNPTAFYLCASSRGGRTSGRDKNNEQFFGPGTRLTVL.

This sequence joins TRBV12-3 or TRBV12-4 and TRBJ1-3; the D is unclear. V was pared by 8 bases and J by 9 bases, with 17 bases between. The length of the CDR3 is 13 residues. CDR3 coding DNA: TGTGCCAGCTCTCTCGGGTTCTTTGGCACCATATATTTT. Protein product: CASSLGFFGTIYF.

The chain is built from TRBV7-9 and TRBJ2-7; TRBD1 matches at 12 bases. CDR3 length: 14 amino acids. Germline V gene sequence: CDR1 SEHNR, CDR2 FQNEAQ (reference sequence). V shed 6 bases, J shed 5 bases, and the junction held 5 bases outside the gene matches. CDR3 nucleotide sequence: TGTGCCAGCAGTTCAGGGACAGGGGGCGACGAGCAGTACTTC. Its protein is CASSSGTGGDEQYF. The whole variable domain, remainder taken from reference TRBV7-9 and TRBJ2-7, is DTGVSQNPRHKITKRGQNVTFRCDPISEHNRLYWYRQTLGQGPEFLTYFQNEAQLEKSRLLSDRFSAERPKGSFSTLEIQRTEQGDSAMYLCASSSGTGGDEQYFGPGTRLTVT.

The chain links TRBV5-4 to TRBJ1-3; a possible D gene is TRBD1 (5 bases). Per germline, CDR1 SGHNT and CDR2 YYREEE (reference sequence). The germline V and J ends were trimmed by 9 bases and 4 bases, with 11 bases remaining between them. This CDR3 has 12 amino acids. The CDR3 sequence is CATYGGGNTIYF. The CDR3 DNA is TGTGCCACTTATGGGGGGGGAAACACCATATATTTT.

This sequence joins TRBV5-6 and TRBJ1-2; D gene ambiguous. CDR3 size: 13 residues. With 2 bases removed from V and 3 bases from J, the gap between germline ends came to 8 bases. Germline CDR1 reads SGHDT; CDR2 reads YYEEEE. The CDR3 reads CASSFSGDYGYTF. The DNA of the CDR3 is TGTGCCAGCAGCTTCAGCGGGGACTATGGCTACACCTTC.

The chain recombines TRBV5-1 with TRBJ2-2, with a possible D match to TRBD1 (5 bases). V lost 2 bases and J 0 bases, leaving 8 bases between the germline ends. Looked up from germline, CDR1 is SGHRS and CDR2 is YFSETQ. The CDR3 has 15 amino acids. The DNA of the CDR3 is TGCGCCAGCAGCTTTGACAGTACGAACACCGGGGAGCTGTTTTTT. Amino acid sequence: CASSFDSTNTGELFF.

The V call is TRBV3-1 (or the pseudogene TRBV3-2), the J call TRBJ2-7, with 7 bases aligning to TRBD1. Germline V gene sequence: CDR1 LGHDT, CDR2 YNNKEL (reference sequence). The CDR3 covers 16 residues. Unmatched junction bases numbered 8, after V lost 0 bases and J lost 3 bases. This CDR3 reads CASSQDGATGFYEQYF. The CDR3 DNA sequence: TGTGCCAGCAGCCAAGATGGGGCGACAGGGTTCTACGAGCAGTACTTC.